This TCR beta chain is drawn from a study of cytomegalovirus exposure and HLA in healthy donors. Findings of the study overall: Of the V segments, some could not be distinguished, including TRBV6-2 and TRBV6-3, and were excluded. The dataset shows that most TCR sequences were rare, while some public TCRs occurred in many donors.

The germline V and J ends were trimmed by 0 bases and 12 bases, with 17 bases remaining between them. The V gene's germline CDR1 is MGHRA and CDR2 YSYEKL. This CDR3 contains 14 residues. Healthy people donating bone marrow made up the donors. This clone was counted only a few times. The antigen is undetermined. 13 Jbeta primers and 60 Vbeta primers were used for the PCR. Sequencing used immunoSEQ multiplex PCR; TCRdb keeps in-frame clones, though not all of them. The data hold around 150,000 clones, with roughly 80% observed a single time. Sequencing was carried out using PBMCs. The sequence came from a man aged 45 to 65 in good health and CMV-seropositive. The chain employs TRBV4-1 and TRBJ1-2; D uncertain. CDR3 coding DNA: TGCGCCAGCAGCCAAGAGCACAGCCCTAACATAAACACCTTC. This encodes CASSQEHSPNINTF.